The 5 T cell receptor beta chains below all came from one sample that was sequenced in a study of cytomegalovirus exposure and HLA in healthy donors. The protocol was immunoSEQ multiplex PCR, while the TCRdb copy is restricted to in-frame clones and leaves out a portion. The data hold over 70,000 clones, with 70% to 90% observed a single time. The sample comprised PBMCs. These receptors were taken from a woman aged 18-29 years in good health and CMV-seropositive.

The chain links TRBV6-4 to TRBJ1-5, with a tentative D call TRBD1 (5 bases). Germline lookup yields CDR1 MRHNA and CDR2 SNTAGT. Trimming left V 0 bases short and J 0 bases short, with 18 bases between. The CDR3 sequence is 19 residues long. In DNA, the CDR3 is TGTGCCAGCAGTGACTCGATGCCGGGTCGGGGGTATAGCAATCAGCCCCAGCATTTT. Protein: CASSDSMPGRGYSNQPQHF.

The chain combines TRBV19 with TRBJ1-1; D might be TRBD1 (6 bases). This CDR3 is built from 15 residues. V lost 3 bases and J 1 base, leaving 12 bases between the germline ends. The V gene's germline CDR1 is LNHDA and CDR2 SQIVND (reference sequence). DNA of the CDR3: TGTGCCAGTAGTATTTTCGGCAGGGGGAACACTGAAGCTTTCTTT. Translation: CASSIFGRGNTEAFF.

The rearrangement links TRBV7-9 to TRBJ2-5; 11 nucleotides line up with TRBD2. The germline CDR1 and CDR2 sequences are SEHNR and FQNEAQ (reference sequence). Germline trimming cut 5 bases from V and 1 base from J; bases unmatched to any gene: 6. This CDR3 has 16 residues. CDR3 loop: CASSARLAGLQETQYF. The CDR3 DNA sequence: TGTGCCAGCAGCGCGAGACTAGCGGGACTCCAAGAGACCCAGTACTTC.

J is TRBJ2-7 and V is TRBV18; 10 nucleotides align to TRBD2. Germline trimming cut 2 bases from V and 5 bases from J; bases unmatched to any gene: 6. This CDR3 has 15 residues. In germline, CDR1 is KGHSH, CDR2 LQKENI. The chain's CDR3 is CASSPALAGADEQYF. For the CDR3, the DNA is TGTGCCAGCTCACCAGCGCTAGCGGGAGCCGACGAGCAGTACTTC.

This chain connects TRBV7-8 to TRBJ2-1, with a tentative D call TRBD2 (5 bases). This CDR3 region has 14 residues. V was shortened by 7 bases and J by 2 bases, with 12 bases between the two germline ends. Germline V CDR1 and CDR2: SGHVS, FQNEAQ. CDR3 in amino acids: CASTLASAYNEQFF. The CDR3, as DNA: TGTGCCAGCACCCTAGCCTCAGCCTACAATGAGCAGTTCTTC.